This entry lists 4 T cell receptor beta chains sequenced from one sample in a study of T cells in Graves' hyperthyroidism and ophthalmopathy. Amplified regions were TCR beta CDR3 sequences from RNA transcripts. HTBI primers were the set used in a first-round RT-PCR of the TCR CDR3. One entry per CDR3 protein, called by TCRdb with MiXCR from the multiplex PCR reads. Of about 360,000 distinct CDR3 sequences listed, under 15% are singletons. Sequenced sample: blood. The receptors shown here come from a woman between 18 and 30 years old with Graves' hyperthyroidism.

This chain connects TRBV9 to TRBJ2-1; TRBD2 matches at 7 bases. V shed 2 bases, J shed 12 bases, and the junction held 5 bases outside the gene matches. This CDR3 has 12 amino acids. Germline assignment: CDR1 SGDLS and CDR2 YYNGEE. As DNA, the CDR3 is TGTGCCAGCAGCGTCCCCCCGGGGGGGCAGTTCTTC. Its protein product is CASSVPPGGQFF.

This clonotype occurred many times. The V gene is TRBV24-1, the J gene TRBJ2-3, with a tentative D call TRBD2 (5 bases). The CDR3 spans 14 residues. Germline V gene sequence: CDR1 KGHDR, CDR2 SFDVKD. The V end lost 4 bases, the J end lost 5 bases, and 12 bases lay between the germline ends. The CDR3: CATSDPDEGDTQYF. The CDR3 DNA follows: TGTGCCACCAGTGACCCGGACGAGGGAGATACGCAGTATTTT.

This clonotype was counted many times. This chain links TRBV28 with TRBJ2-7, with 8 bases aligning to TRBD1. The J segment lost 3 bases and the V segment lost 5 bases, leaving 9 bases of the junction unmatched. This CDR3 region has 15 residues. Germline V gene data show CDR1 as MDHEN and CDR2 as SYDVKM. The CDR3 here is CASSRPGTGDYEQYF. The DNA for the CDR3 is TGTGCCAGCAGTCGACCCGGGACAGGAGACTACGAGCAGTACTTC.

This clonotype was detected many times. CDR3 protein: CATSDLGLAGGPEQFF. CDR3 in DNA: TGTGCCACCAGCGACCTAGGACTAGCGGGAGGGCCGGAGCAGTTCTTC. This chain joins TRBV15 and TRBJ2-1; 15 bases match TRBD2. V gave up 5 bases and J gave up 10 bases; unmatched junction bases: 9. The CDR3 length is 16 residues. Looked up from germline, CDR1 is LNHNV and CDR2 is YYDKDF (reference sequence). Full variable domain (outside the CDR3, taken from reference TRBV15 and TRBJ2-1): DAMVIQNPRYQVTQFGKPVTLSCSQTLNHNVMYWYQQKSSQAPKLLFHYYDKDFNNEADTPDNFQSRRPNTSFCFLDIRSPGLGDTAMYLCATSDLGLAGGPEQFFGPGTRLTVL.